These T cell receptor beta chains were read from a single sample in a study of blood T cell repertoires in COVID-19. Sequenced by immunoSEQ multiplex PCR; TCRdb stores in-frame clones only, minus some. This table holds 150,000 or so clones, 78% found once. The sequenced material came from peripheral blood. The receptors were gathered from a man older than 75 with acute or convalescent COVID-19. Each CDR3 is given with its conserved first and last residue. A D gene is named only where the DNA matches it firmly. Clone size appears in some rows only: once, few, many, or a class for an expanded clone.

TGTGCCAGCAGTGATCTGCGGGGGGGCCTCCAGACCCAGTACTTC | CASSDLRGGLQTQYF | TRBJ2-5 | - | TRBV6-2/TRBV6-3 | TRBD2
TGTGCCAGCAGTTTAAGGCAGGTGAGCACTGAAGCTTTCTTT | CASSLRQVSTEAFF | TRBJ1-1 | - | TRBV28 | -
TGTGCCAGCAATCCAGGGGGTAAAAACATTCAGTACTTC | CASNPGGKNIQYF | TRBJ2-4 | few | TRBV28 | TRBD1
TGTGCCAGCAGCTTAGGCCAGGGGACGGTTGGCTACACCTTC | CASSLGQGTVGYTF | TRBJ1-2 | - | TRBV13 | -
TGTGCCAGCAGCCCCACACAGGGGGCGGGTTCCTACGAGCAGTACTTC | CASSPTQGAGSYEQYF | TRBJ2-7 | - | TRBV7-2 | TRBD1
TGTGCCAGCAGCCGCGGGGACAGGGCTGGCTACACCTTC | CASSRGDRAGYTF | TRBJ1-2 | once | TRBV7-2 | TRBD1
TGTGCCAGCAGAGGGGACATTGGCGGCTACACCTTC | CASRGDIGGYTF | TRBJ1-2 | - | TRBV9 | -
TGTGCCAGCAGCCAAGGGACAGGGGGCGAGTCCGGGGAGCTGTTTTTT | CASSQGTGGESGELFF | TRBJ2-2 | - | TRBV14 | TRBD1
TGTGCCAGCAGCCATCGACAGGGAATTGGCTACACCTTC | CASSHRQGIGYTF | TRBJ1-2 | - | TRBV7-2 | TRBD1
TGTGCCAGCAGCATCCGGGACAGATTCGAGGAAAAACTGTTTTTT | CASSIRDRFEEKLFF | TRBJ1-4 | - | TRBV5-4 | TRBD1
TGTGCCAGCACCCCCTGGGCAGGGCAGGATGGCTACACCTTC | CASTPWAGQDGYTF | TRBJ1-2 | few | TRBV6-5 | -
TGTGCCAGCAGGGGGACAGGGCGGGAGGCCAAAAACATTCAGTACTTC | CASRGTGREAKNIQYF | TRBJ2-4 | - | TRBV2 | TRBD1
TGCGCCAGCAGCCAAGCTAACAGGATGAACACTGAAGCTTTCTTT | CASSQANRMNTEAFF | TRBJ1-1 | - | TRBV4-3 | -
TGTGCCAGCAGCTTGGGACTGCCGCTCACCGGGGAGCTGTTTTTT | CASSLGLPLTGELFF | TRBJ2-2 | - | TRBV7-3 | -
TGTGCCAGCTCACCTAGCGGGGGGCTGAACACCGGGGAGCTGTTTTTT | CASSPSGGLNTGELFF | TRBJ2-2 | - | TRBV18 | TRBD2
TGTGCCAGCAGTGCAACTCAGAGCGGGAACACTGAAGCTTTCTTT | CASSATQSGNTEAFF | TRBJ1-1 | - | TRBV2 | -
TGTGCCAGCAGTCCCGACAGGGGAATAGAGCAGTTCTTC | CASSPDRGIEQFF | TRBJ2-1 | - | TRBV28 | TRBD1
TGCAGCGGCGCCACAGGGGGCAGAACTGAAGCTTTCTTT | CSGATGGRTEAFF | TRBJ1-1 | few | TRBV29-1 | TRBD1
TGTGCCAGCACTCGAGCGGGGGGCTACGAGCAGTACTTC | CASTRAGGYEQYF | TRBJ2-7 | - | TRBV12-3/TRBV12-4 | TRBD2
TGTGCCAGCAGCTCTCAACCACTCTCTGGAAACACCATATATTTT | CASSSQPLSGNTIYF | TRBJ1-3 | - | TRBV11-3 | -
TGTGCCAGCAGCTTTGACAGGTCTAACTATGGCTACACCTTC | CASSFDRSNYGYTF | TRBJ1-2 | - | TRBV5-4 | -
TGTGCCAGCAAACGGGGGGCATGGGAGACCCAGTACTTC | CASKRGAWETQYF | TRBJ2-5 | - | TRBV27 | -
TGTGCCGCAGTCGGGGCCGGGACAGGGACCAATGAGCAGTTCTTC | CAAVGAGTGTNEQFF | TRBJ2-1 | - | TRBV6-5 | TRBD1
TGTGCCAGCAGCCCTCGGGAACGTAATTCACCCCTCCACTTT | CASSPRERNSPLHF | TRBJ1-6 | - | TRBV27 | -
TGTGCCAGCAGATCAACCCATAGCGGGGGGACGCCAGATACGCAGTATTTT | CASRSTHSGGTPDTQYF | TRBJ2-3 | - | TRBV3-1/TRBV3-2 | TRBD2
TGTGCCACCTCCCCGGGAGCTGGCACAGATACGCAGTATTTT | CATSPGAGTDTQYF | TRBJ2-3 | - | TRBV19 | -
TGTGCCAGCAGCCCACCCAGATTACGCACTGAAGCTTTCTTT | CASSPPRLRTEAFF | TRBJ1-1 | - | TRBV28 | -
TGTGCCAGCAGCCCCCGGGTCTCGAACACTGAAGCTTTCTTT | CASSPRVSNTEAFF | TRBJ1-1 | few | TRBV9 | -
TGCGCCAGCAGTGCTCAGTCGTTTGGCCAAGAGACCCAGTACTTC | CASSAQSFGQETQYF | TRBJ2-5 | - | TRBV10-1 | -
TGTGCCAGCAGCCTAAACCAAGAGACCCAGTACTTC | CASSLNQETQYF | TRBJ2-5 | - | TRBV3-1/TRBV3-2 | -
TGTGCCAGCAGCGTAAGGGACAGGGGCGAGGAGCAGTTCTTC | CASSVRDRGEEQFF | TRBJ2-1 | - | TRBV9 | TRBD1
TGTGCCAGCAGCCATCAGGGTAGGGATTCACCCCTCCACTTT | CASSHQGRDSPLHF | TRBJ1-6 | - | TRBV7-9 | -
TGTGCCAGCAGCTGGGAGGGCTCTGGAAACACCATATATTTT | CASSWEGSGNTIYF | TRBJ1-3 | - | TRBV5-8 | -
TGTGCCAGTAAAGAAGCGGCGGGGGAGACCCAGTACTTC | CASKEAAGETQYF | TRBJ2-5 | - | TRBV19 | -
TGTGCCAGCAGCACAGGGGTTGGCACTGAAGCTTTCTTT | CASSTGVGTEAFF | TRBJ1-1 | - | TRBV12-3/TRBV12-4 | TRBD1
TGTGCCAGCACACAGGAGAACACCGGGGAGCTGTTTTTT | CASTQENTGELFF | TRBJ2-2 | - | TRBV2 | -
TGTGCCAGCAGCTTGGGTGGTAGCGGGAACTACGAGCAGTACTTC | CASSLGGSGNYEQYF | TRBJ2-7 | - | TRBV7-2 | TRBD2
TGCGCCAGCAGCCCTGGGACACTCCAAGAGACCCAGTACTTC | CASSPGTLQETQYF | TRBJ2-5 | - | TRBV5-1 | -
TGTGCCAGCAGTGTACTAGCGGGGACCCACACAGATACGCAGTATTTT | CASSVLAGTHTDTQYF | TRBJ2-3 | - | TRBV2 | TRBD2
TGTGCCAGCAGCTTGACCGATCTCGGGGAGCAGTACTTC | CASSLTDLGEQYF | TRBJ2-7 | - | TRBV11-3 | -
TGTGCCAGCAGTGAATGGGGGCAGGGGGCTGGCTACACCTTC | CASSEWGQGAGYTF | TRBJ1-2 | - | TRBV25-1 | TRBD1
TGTGCCAGCAGTGAGGTACAGGGGATGATTGGCTACACCTTC | CASSEVQGMIGYTF | TRBJ1-2 | - | TRBV2 | TRBD1
TGCAGCGTTGAAGGGCGGCAGTATAGAAAGACCCAGTACTTC | CSVEGRQYRKTQYF | TRBJ2-5 | - | TRBV29-1 | -
TGCAGTGCTGAACGGGAGACCCAGTACTTC | CSAERETQYF | TRBJ2-5 | - | TRBV20-1 | -
TGTGCCAGCAGCTTAGGCGTTCCAACTAATGAAAAACTGTTTTTT | CASSLGVPTNEKLFF | TRBJ1-4 | - | TRBV7-9 | -
TGTGCCAGCAGTGCCTCAGGTTTGGGTTATTCACCCCTCCACTTT | CASSASGLGYSPLHF | TRBJ1-6 | few | TRBV27 | -
TGTGCCTGGAGTGTACTAGATGGTTTCGACGAGCAGTACTTC | CAWSVLDGFDEQYF | TRBJ2-7 | - | TRBV30 | -
TGCGCCAGCAGCTTGGTAGAGGGTCAGGGGTCAAGGACCCAGTACTTC | CASSLVEGQGSRTQYF | TRBJ2-5 | - | TRBV5-1 | -
TGTGCCAGCAGCTTACGGACAGGATCCTACAATGAGCAGTTCTTC | CASSLRTGSYNEQFF | TRBJ2-1 | - | TRBV6-5 | TRBD1
TGTGCCAGCAGCCATCGCCAGGGGGCGGGCACCGGGGAGCTGTTTTTT | CASSHRQGAGTGELFF | TRBJ2-2 | once | TRBV3-1/TRBV3-2 | TRBD1
TGTGCCAGCAGCCTCTTCGGACGCGCGGGCGGATTCAATGAAAAACTGTTTTTT | CASSLFGRAGGFNEKLFF | TRBJ1-4 | - | TRBV3-1/TRBV3-2 | -
TGCGCCAGCAGGGTGACAGGGGGACGGGGTGAGCAGTTCTTC | CASRVTGGRGEQFF | TRBJ2-1 | - | TRBV5-1 | TRBD1